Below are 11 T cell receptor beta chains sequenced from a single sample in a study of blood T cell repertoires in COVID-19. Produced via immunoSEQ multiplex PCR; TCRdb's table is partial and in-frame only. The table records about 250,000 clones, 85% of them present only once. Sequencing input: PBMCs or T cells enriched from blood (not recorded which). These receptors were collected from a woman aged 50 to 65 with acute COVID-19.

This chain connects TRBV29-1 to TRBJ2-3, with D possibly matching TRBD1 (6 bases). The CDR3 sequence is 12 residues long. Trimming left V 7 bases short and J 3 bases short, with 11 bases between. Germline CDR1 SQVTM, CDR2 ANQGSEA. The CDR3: CSGNRETDTQYF. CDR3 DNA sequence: TGCAGCGGGAACAGGGAGACAGATACGCAGTATTTT.

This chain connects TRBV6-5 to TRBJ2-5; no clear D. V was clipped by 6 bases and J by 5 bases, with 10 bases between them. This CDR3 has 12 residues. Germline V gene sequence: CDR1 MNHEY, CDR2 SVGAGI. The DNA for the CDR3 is TGTGCCAGCAGCAAGGCGGCCGAGACCCAGTACTTC. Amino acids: CASSKAAETQYF.

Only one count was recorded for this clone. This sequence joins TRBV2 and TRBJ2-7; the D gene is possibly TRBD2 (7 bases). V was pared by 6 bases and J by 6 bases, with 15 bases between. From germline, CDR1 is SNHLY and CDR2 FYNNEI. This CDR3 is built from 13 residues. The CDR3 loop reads CASSVRGGSEQYF. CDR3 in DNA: TGTGCCAGCAGCGTTAGGGGGGGGAGCGAGCAGTACTTC.

CDR3 nucleotides: TGTGCCAGCGCAGACATCCTGAACACTGAAGCTTTCTTT. It translates to CASADILNTEAFF. This chain uses TRBV14 with TRBJ1-1; D ambiguous. Deletions cut 8 bases from V and 0 bases from J, with 10 bases between. The CDR3 is 13 residues long. Germline V gene data show CDR1 as SGHDN and CDR2 as FVKESK.

The CDR3 DNA reads TGTGCCAGCAGCGTAGGGACAGCTGGTGAAGCTTTCTTT. Protein: CASSVGTAGEAFF. The chain recombines TRBV9 with TRBJ1-1; D may be TRBD1 (6 bases). This CDR3 is 13 amino acids long. The V and J ends lost 0 bases and 7 bases respectively, with 10 bases between them. CDR1 is SGDLS and CDR2 is YYNGEE in the germline V gene.

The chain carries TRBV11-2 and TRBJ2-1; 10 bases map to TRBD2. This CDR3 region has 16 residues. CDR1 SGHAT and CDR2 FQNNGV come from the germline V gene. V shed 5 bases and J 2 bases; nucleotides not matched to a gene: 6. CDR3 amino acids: CASSTDSGGPYNEQFF. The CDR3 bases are TGTGCCAGCAGCACGGATAGCGGGGGGCCCTACAATGAGCAGTTCTTC.

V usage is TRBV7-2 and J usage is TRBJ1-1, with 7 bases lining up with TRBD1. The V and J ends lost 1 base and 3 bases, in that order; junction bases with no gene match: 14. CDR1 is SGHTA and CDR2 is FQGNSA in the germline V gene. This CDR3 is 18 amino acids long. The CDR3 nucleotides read TGTGCCAGCAGCTTAGGTTCCCAGGGGGGTCAGAAGGACACTGAAGCTTTCTTT. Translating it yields CASSLGSQGGQKDTEAFF.

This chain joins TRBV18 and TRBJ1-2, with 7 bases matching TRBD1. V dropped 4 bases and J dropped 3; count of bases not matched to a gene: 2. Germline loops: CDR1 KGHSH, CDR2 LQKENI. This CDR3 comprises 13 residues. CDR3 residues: CASSRQGDYGYTF. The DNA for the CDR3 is TGTGCCAGCTCACGTCAGGGGGACTATGGCTACACCTTC.

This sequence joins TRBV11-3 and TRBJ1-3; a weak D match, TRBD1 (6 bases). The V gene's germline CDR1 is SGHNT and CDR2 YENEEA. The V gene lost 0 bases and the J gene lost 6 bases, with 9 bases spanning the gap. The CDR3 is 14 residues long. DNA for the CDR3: TGTGCCAGCAGCTTAGAACAGGGCGAAAACACCATATATTTT. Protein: CASSLEQGENTIYF.

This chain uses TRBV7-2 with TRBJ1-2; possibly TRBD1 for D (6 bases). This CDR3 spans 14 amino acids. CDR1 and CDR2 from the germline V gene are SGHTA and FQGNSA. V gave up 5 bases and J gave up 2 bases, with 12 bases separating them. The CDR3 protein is CASSPGGGNYGYTF. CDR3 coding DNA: TGTGCCAGCAGCCCCGGCGGGGGCAACTATGGCTACACCTTC. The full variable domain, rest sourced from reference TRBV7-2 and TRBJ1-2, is GAGVSQSPSNKVTEKGKDVELRCDPISGHTALYWYRQSLGQGLEFLIYFQGNSAPDKSGLPSDRFSAERTGGSVSTLTIQRTQQEDSAVYLCASSPGGGNYGYTFGSGTRLTVV.

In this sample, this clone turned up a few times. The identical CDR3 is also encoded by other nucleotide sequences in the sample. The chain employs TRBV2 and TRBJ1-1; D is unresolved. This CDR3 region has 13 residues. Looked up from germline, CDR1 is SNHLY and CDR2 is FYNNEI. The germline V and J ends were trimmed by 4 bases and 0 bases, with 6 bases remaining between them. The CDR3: CASSVQMNTEAFF. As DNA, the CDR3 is TGTGCCAGCAGTGTACAGATGAACACTGAAGCTTTCTTT.